This entry concerns a single TCR beta chain. Its antigen remains unknown. The data were taken from a study of T-cell memory formation after mild COVID-19. MiXCR was run by TCRdb on the 5' RACE reads, yielding one entry per CDR3 protein. This table holds a few hundred thousand distinct CDR3 sequences, around a quarter found once. General study points: The study found balanced CD4/CD8 in clones contracting day 15 to 85 and a CD4+ lean in later expanders.

Sequencing used PBMCs or a T cell subset sorted from them (not recorded which). The clonotype originates from an adult woman who had mild COVID-19 (a few samples of this study predate the infection). Cell type and time point are not known.

CDR3 region: CVGLKMTEAFF. DNA for the CDR3: TGCGTGGGACTTAAGATGACTGAAGCTTTCTTT. The V gene is TRBV29-1, the J gene TRBJ1-1, with a possible D match to TRBD1 (5 bases). CDR1 and CDR2 from the germline V gene are SQVTM and ANQGSEA. CDR3 length: 11 residues.